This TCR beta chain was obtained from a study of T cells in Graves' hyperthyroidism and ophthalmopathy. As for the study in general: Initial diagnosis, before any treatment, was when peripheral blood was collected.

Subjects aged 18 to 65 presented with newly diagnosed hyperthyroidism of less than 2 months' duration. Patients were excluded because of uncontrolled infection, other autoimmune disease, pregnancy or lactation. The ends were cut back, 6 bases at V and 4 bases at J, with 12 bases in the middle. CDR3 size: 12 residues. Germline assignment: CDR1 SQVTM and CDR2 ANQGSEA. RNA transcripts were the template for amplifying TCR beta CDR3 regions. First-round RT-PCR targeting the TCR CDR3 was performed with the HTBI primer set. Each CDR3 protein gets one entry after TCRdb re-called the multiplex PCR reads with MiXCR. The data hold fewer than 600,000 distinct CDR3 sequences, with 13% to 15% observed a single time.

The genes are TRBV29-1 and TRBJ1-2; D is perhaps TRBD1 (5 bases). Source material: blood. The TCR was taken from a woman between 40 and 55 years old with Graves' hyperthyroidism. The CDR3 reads CSVRQGSYGYTF. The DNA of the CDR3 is TGCAGCGTCAGGCAGGGTTCCTATGGCTACACCTTC.